This T cell receptor (beta chain) came from a study of blood T cell repertoires in COVID-19. Study in general: Researchers got acute and convalescent COVID-19 samples from the United States, Italy and Spain. In each case, the material was cDNA or gDNA derived from T cells, B-cell-depleted T cells, or PBMCs.

Seattle researchers signed up patients amid active infection and tracked them longitudinally. Authors' processing steps: Estimation of nucleated cell counts relied on the amplification of reference gene primers. Here immunoSEQ multiplex PCR was the method, and the copy in TCRdb shows in-frame clones only, minus some. The DNA was the basis for D and trimming; V, J and clone size are from that table. The sample records about 360,000 clones, 75% to 90% being singletons. The CDR3 is 14 residues long. V dropped 5 bases and J dropped 6 bases, with 16 bases sitting between them. From germline, CDR1 is SGHAT and CDR2 FQNNGV.

Sequencing input: peripheral blood. The origin of this receptor is a woman in her sixties or seventies with COVID-19, enrolled during active disease. The chain combines TRBV11-2 with TRBJ1-2; TRBD1 might be the D (5 bases). CDR3 in amino acids: CASSHTDLGDGYTF. The CDR3 DNA follows: TGTGCCAGCAGCCACACGGACCTAGGGGATGGCTACACCTTC.